The 12 T cell receptor beta chains presented below share a single source sample, sequenced in a study of post-analysis software for immune sequencing data. Unique-molecular-identifier-tagged TCR beta cDNA libraries were used. TCRdb re-analysed the PCR reads in MiXCR, keeping a single row per CDR3 protein. This table has roughly 150,000 distinct CDR3 sequences, roughly 34% appearing once. The source was blood, collected after autologous hematopoietic stem cell transplantation. All receptors derive from a girl aged 5-17 years with multiple sclerosis.

A single count supports this clonotype. A much larger clonotype is one base distant, so this may be a read error. The rearrangement links TRBV15 to TRBJ2-5, with D unresolved. TRBJ2-7 explains the end of the DNA better; the J call may be wrong. The CDR3 has 14 amino acids. The germline gives CDR1 LNHNV, CDR2 YYDKDF (reference sequence). DNA of the CDR3: TGTGCCACCAGCAGAGATCAGGACGACTACGAGCAGTACTTC. Translation: CATSRDQDDYEQYF.

This rearrangement joins TRBV7-9 to TRBJ2-7; 10 bases line up with TRBD1. CDR1 is SEHNR, CDR2 FQNEAQ, per germline (reference sequence). CDR3 length: 16 residues. Germline trimming cut 3 bases from V and 6 bases from J; bases unmatched to any gene: 11. The CDR3 DNA reads as TGTGCCAGCAGCTTGCTTACTACCGGGACAGGGGTCGAGCAGTACTTC. Encoded protein: CASSLLTTGTGVEQYF.

This chain connects TRBV6-6 to TRBJ1-6; 7 bases fit TRBD1. This CDR3 comprises 14 residues. With 7 bases clipped from V and 9 bases from J, the junction kept 9 bases outside the gene matches. Germline V lookup: CDR1 MNHNY, CDR2 SVGAGI (reference sequence). CDR3: CASTTAGGGSPLHF. CDR3 bases: TGTGCCAGCACAACCGCAGGGGGAGGTTCACCCCTCCACTTT.

With respect to this clonotype: One end of the junction varies from germline; a read error may be responsible. The chain carries TRBV24-1 and TRBJ2-7, with TRBD1 matching over 7 bases. The J call may be incorrect, as the DNA end agrees better with TRBJ2-5. Germline values: CDR1 KGHDR, CDR2 SFDVKD. CDR3 length: 15 residues. CDR3 sequence reads: CAISDPGTAGETQYF. The CDR3 coding sequence is TGTGCCATCAGTGATCCCGGGACAGCCGGGGAGACCCAGTACTTC.

The sample holds many counts of this clonotype. A much larger clone differs by one base, so this may be a read error. This chain links TRBV12-3 or TRBV12-4 with TRBJ2-1; no clear D. Trimming removed 5 bases at V and 7 bases at J, with 6 bases between. The length of the CDR3 is 11 residues. CDR3 protein: CASSMGNEQFF. The CDR3 nucleotides read TGTGCCAGCAGTATGGGTAATGAGCAGTTCTTC.

The rearrangement joins TRBV5-1 to TRBJ2-1; weak D call: TRBD2 (5 bases). Per the germline V gene, CDR1 is SGHRS and CDR2 is YFSETQ. This CDR3 comprises 15 residues. The V end was cut by 2 bases, the J end by 8 bases, with 17 bases between. This CDR3 is CASSFMGASRDEQFF. DNA for the CDR3: TGCGCCAGCAGCTTTATGGGAGCGAGTAGGGATGAGCAGTTCTTC.

The genes are TRBV20-1 and TRBJ2-1; TRBD2 agrees at 9 bases. The CDR3 is 17 residues long. Germline CDR1 DFQATT, CDR2 SNEGSKA (reference sequence). CDR3 nucleotides: TGCAGAGAGACAGTCAACCATAGCGGGAGCTCCTACAATGAGCAGTTCTTC. It codes for CRETVNHSGSSYNEQFF.

As regards this clonotype: The junction shows a germline mismatch at one end, possibly a read error. V and J are TRBV6-6 and TRBJ2-3; D is unclear. The CDR3 extends over 13 amino acids. Per the germline V gene, CDR1 is MNHNY and CDR2 is SVGAGI (reference sequence). The CDR3 sequence is CASQKHLTDTRYF. CDR3 nucleotides: TGTGCCAGTCAGAAGCACCTTACAGATACGCGGTATTTT.

In its sample, this clonotype was seen many times. This sequence joins TRBV10-3 and TRBJ2-7; TRBD2 agrees at 7 bases. The germline gives CDR1 ENHRY, CDR2 SYGVKD. The CDR3 consists of 14 residues. The V gene end was trimmed by 6 bases and the J gene end by 0 bases; junction bases not matched to a gene: 5. The CDR3 nucleotides are TGTGCCATCAGGTCACTAGCGAACTCCTACGAGCAGTACTTC. Amino acid sequence: CAIRSLANSYEQYF.

This clonotype was detected a few times. V is TRBV20-1 and J is TRBJ2-7; D unresolved. The CDR3 contains 15 residues. From germline, CDR1 is DFQATT and CDR2 SNEGSKA (reference sequence). The V end was cut by 3 bases, the J end by 0 bases, with 15 bases between. In DNA, the CDR3 is TGCAGTGCTAGTAGGCAGGCCACCCTCTCCTACGAGCAGTACTTC. Protein sequence: CSASRQATLSYEQYF.

This chain links TRBV7-2 with TRBJ2-3, with D possibly matching TRBD1 (6 bases). There are 14 residues in the CDR3. Looked up from germline, CDR1 is SGHTA and CDR2 is FQGNSA. Trimming took off 10 bases at V and 0 bases at J, with 14 bases between the two ends. DNA of the CDR3: TGTGCCATCTACCCAGGGGCTAGCACAGATACGCAGTATTTT. This sequence encodes CAIYPGASTDTQYF.

This chain joins TRBV12-3 or TRBV12-4 and TRBJ2-2, with 12 positions matching TRBD2. This CDR3 region has 16 residues. V lost 6 bases and J lost 4; bases outside the gene matches: 6. CDR3 DNA sequence: TGTGCCAGCAGCCTAGCGGGAGGGCCGCGCACCGGGGAGCTGTTTTTT. This sequence encodes CASSLAGGPRTGELFF.